Listed below are T cell receptor beta chains from one sample, sequenced in a study of beta chain features in type 1 diabetes. Assay: immunoSEQ multiplex PCR; the TCRdb copy retains only in-frame clones and omits some. The data contain just over 450,000 clones, 30% of them singletons. Sequencing was done on a sample of naive CD4+ T cells from blood. The source is a young man in good health. The CDR3 runs from the conserved cysteine through the conserved F or W. A D gene is named only where the DNA matches it firmly. Expanded clones are given a class, and other clones once, few, many or no size at all.

TRBV7-8,-,TRBJ1-2,-,TGTGCCAGCAGCTCTTATCGACAGACCGGCTACACCTTC,CASSSYRQTGYTF
TRBV15,-,TRBJ2-1,TRBD1,TGTGCCACCAGCGGCCACAGGGGTAATTGGGACAATGAGCAGTTCTTC,CATSGHRGNWDNEQFF
TRBV29-1,few,TRBJ2-1,-,TGCAGCGTTGAAGACTATGGAGAGCACTACAATGAGCAGTTCTTC,CSVEDYGEHYNEQFF
TRBV6-1,-,TRBJ1-1,-,TGTGCCAGCAGTGAGCCCGGACATATTAACACTGAAGCTTTCTTT,CASSEPGHINTEAFF
TRBV29-1,few,TRBJ2-3,-,TGCAGCGTTGAGGAGGGGGGCAGGGATACGCAGTATTTT,CSVEEGGRDTQYF
TRBV5-4,-,TRBJ2-1,-,TGTGCCAGCAGCTCCTTTGAAAGAGACGGGTACAATGAGCAGTTCTTC,CASSSFERDGYNEQFF
TRBV6-1,-,TRBJ1-2,TRBD1,TGTGCCAGCAGAGACAGGGGTCTCTATGGCTACACCTTC,CASRDRGLYGYTF
TRBV7-9,-,TRBJ2-2,-,TGTGCCAGCAGCTTCACTAGCACCGGGGAGCTGTTTTTT,CASSFTSTGELFF
TRBV29-1,-,TRBJ2-7,TRBD1,TGCAGCGTTGGAAGGGACAGGGGCTCCTACGAGCAGTACTTC,CSVGRDRGSYEQYF
TRBV29-1,few,TRBJ2-2,-,TGCAGCGTCCTCCAACAGGGATGGAACACCGGGGAGCTGTTTTTT,CSVLQQGWNTGELFF
TRBV7-2,few,TRBJ2-1,TRBD1,TGTGCCAGCAGCCCTGGACAGGGGGGGAATGAGCAGTTCTTC,CASSPGQGGNEQFF
TRBV7-9,-,TRBJ2-7,TRBD1,TGTGCCAGCAGCTCAGCCGGGACAGGGGGCTACGAGCAGTACTTC,CASSSAGTGGYEQYF
TRBV30,-,TRBJ2-5,TRBD2,TGTGCCTGGAGGACTAGCGGGAGGTCGGAGACCCAGTACTTC,CAWRTSGRSETQYF
TRBV7-9,-,TRBJ1-2,-,TGTGCCAGCAGCCCTGTACCCGCCCTGGCTAAAGGCTACACCTTC,CASSPVPALAKGYTF
TRBV9,-,TRBJ2-1,-,TGTGCCAGCAGCGTAGGGGCAGCCGGGGATTACAATGAGCAGTTCTTC,CASSVGAAGDYNEQFF
TRBV9,few,TRBJ2-7,-,TGTGCCAGCAGCGTAGAGGCAGGGAACTACGAGCAGTACTTC,CASSVEAGNYEQYF
TRBV30,-,TRBJ2-1,TRBD2,TGTGCCTGGAGTGGACTAGCGGGACCCTACAATGAGCAGTTCTTC,CAWSGLAGPYNEQFF
TRBV29-1,-,TRBJ1-1,-,TGCAGCGTGTCGAGCGTTACTGAAGCTTTCTTT,CSVSSVTEAFF
TRBV5-1,few,TRBJ2-7,TRBD2,TGCGCCAGCAGCGTCACTAGCGGCTCCTACGAGCAGTACTTC,CASSVTSGSYEQYF
TRBV7-7,few,TRBJ2-1,TRBD2,TGTGCTAGCAGCCCCTGGGGACTAGCCAATGAGCAGTTCTTC,CASSPWGLANEQFF
TRBV5-6,-,TRBJ1-2,-,TGTGCCAGCAGCTTGGTTCAACTTGGCTACACCTTC,CASSLVQLGYTF
TRBV29-1,few,TRBJ2-1,-,TGCACCACCAGAGGACCCGGCAATGAGCAGTTCTTC,CTTRGPGNEQFF
TRBV29-1,few,TRBJ2-7,TRBD2,TGCAGCGTCCTCGGACTAGCGAGAGGTGGGAACGAGCAGTACTTC,CSVLGLARGGNEQYF
TRBV30,-,TRBJ2-1,-,TGTGCCTGGAGTACGCCTCTCAATGAGCAGTTCTTC,CAWSTPLNEQFF
TRBV7-2,-,TRBJ1-1,-,TGTGCCAGCAGCTTAGGAGGTGGTGGTGCTGAAGCTTTCTTT,CASSLGGGGAEAFF
TRBV10-3,-,TRBJ2-1,TRBD2,TGTGCCATCAGCCGTAGAGCGGGAGACAATGAGCAGTTCTTC,CAISRRAGDNEQFF
TRBV2,-,TRBJ2-1,-,TGTGCCAGCAGTGAAGATGGACAGAACTACAATGAGCAGTTCTTC,CASSEDGQNYNEQFF
TRBV29-1,-,TRBJ2-5,-,TGCAGCGTTGGACGACAGGTGGGGGGAATCCAAGAGACCCAGTACTTC,CSVGRQVGGIQETQYF
TRBV7-2,few,TRBJ2-7,-,TGTGCCAGCAGCCCCTCCCCATCCTACGAGCAGTACTTC,CASSPSPSYEQYF
TRBV11-2,few,TRBJ2-1,-,TGTGCCAGCAGATGGGGGGTGAATGAGCAGTTCTTC,CASRWGVNEQFF
TRBV15,-,TRBJ1-5,-,TGTGCCACCAGCAGCCGTCCAGCGTCCCAGCCCCAGCATTTT,CATSSRPASQPQHF
TRBV7-3,-,TRBJ2-2,-,TGTGCCAGCAGATCGACCGGGACTGCGAACACCGGGGAGCTGTTTTTT,CASRSTGTANTGELFF
TRBV20-1,few,TRBJ2-3,-,TGCAGTGCTAGAGATTTCGAGGAGCGGTATTTT,CSARDFEERYF
TRBV5-1,-,TRBJ2-1,-,TGCGCCAGCAGCTCAACTACCGGGGTACTCTCCTACAATGAGCAGTTCTTC,CASSSTTGVLSYNEQFF
TRBV7-2,-,TRBJ1-1,-,TGTGCCAGCAGCGCAGGGATCGTGAACACTGAAGCTTTCTTT,CASSAGIVNTEAFF
TRBV7-9,-,TRBJ2-1,-,TGTGCCGGCGGGATTAGGCTCACCGAGTACAATGAGCAGTTCTTC,CAGGIRLTEYNEQFF
TRBV29-1,few,TRBJ1-2,-,TGCAGCGTTGAGCGGGCCCGCTATGGCTACACCTTC,CSVERARYGYTF
TRBV6-6,few,TRBJ2-1,-,TGTGCCAGCAGTTACACTAGTACGTCCTACAATGAGCAGTTCTTC,CASSYTSTSYNEQFF
TRBV30,-,TRBJ1-2,-,TGTGCCTGGAGTCGGGACACGGAAAGCTATGGCTACACCTTC,CAWSRDTESYGYTF
TRBV7-2,-,TRBJ1-2,-,TGTGCCAGCAGCTCGTACGGGGGTGGCTACACCTTC,CASSSYGGGYTF
TRBV29-1,few,TRBJ2-2,-,TGCAGCGTTGAAGGGTGGGAGATGGGCACCGGGGAGCTGTTTTTT,CSVEGWEMGTGELFF
TRBV30,few,TRBJ1-2,TRBD1,TGTGCCTGGAGAAGGGGACAGGGAGGCTATGGCTACACCTTC,CAWRRGQGGYGYTF
TRBV19,few,TRBJ2-1,-,TGTGCCAGTAGGAGTCAGGGGATTAATGAGCAGTTCTTC,CASRSQGINEQFF
TRBV29-1,-,TRBJ2-7,TRBD2,TGCAGCGTTGCCTATAGCGGGAGAACCAAGTACGAGCAGTACTTC,CSVAYSGRTKYEQYF
TRBV20-1,few,TRBJ2-5,-,TGCAGTGCAACGGAGGAGACCCAGTACTTC,CSATEETQYF
TRBV9,-,TRBJ1-2,-,TGTGCCAGCAGCGTAGGCGGTACTAACTATGGCTACACCTTC,CASSVGGTNYGYTF
TRBV29-1,-,TRBJ2-1,-,TGCAGCGTTGTGGCCAGGCACAATGAGCAGTTCTTC,CSVVARHNEQFF
TRBV28,few,TRBJ2-1,-,TGTGCCAGCAGTTCATGGGGACTGCACAATGAGCAGTTCTTC,CASSSWGLHNEQFF
TRBV4-3,few,TRBJ2-7,-,TGCGCCAGCAGCCAAGAGAACGGGAGAGGCTACGAGCAGTACTTC,CASSQENGRGYEQYF
TRBV7-2,once,TRBJ2-1,TRBD2,TGTGCCAGCAGCTCCCCAGGACTAGCGGGAGGTAAAGGTGAGCAGTTCTTC,CASSSPGLAGGKGEQFF
TRBV9,few,TRBJ2-3,-,TGTGCCAGCAGCGTAGGGCAGGGCACAGATACGCAGTATTTT,CASSVGQGTDTQYF
TRBV10-3,-,TRBJ2-2,-,TGTGCCATTCGCCCGGGGCCGGCCACCGGGGAGCTGTTTTTT,CAIRPGPATGELFF
TRBV6-1,-,TRBJ2-3,-,TGTGCCAGCAGCCTACAGATCCAAGATACGCAGTATTTT,CASSLQIQDTQYF
TRBV2,-,TRBJ1-2,-,TGTGCCACCGACCGGGACGGATATGGCTACACCTTC,CATDRDGYGYTF